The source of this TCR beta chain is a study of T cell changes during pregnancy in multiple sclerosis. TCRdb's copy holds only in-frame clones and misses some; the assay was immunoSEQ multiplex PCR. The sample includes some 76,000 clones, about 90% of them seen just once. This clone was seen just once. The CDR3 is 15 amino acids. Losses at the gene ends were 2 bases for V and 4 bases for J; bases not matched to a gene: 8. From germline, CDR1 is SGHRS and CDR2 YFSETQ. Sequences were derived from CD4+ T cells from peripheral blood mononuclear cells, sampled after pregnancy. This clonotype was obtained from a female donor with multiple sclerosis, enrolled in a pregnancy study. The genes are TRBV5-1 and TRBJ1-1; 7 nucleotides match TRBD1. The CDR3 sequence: CASSLQGLVGTEAFF. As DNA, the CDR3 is TGCGCCAGCAGCTTACAGGGGTTGGTTGGCACTGAAGCTTTCTTT.